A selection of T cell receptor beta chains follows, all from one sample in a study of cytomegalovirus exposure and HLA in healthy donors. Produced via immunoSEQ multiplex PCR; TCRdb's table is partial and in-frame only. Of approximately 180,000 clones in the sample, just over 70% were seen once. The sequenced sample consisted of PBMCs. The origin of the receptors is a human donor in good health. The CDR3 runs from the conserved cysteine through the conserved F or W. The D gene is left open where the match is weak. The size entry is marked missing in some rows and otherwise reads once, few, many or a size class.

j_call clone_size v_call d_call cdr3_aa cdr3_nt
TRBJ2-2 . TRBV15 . CATSRGWGSTGELFF TGTGCCACCAGCAGAGGGTGGGGCAGCACCGGGGAGCTGTTTTTT
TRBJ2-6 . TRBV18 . CASSPPEGSGANVLTF TGTGCCAGCTCACCACCGGAGGGCTCTGGGGCCAACGTCCTGACTTTC
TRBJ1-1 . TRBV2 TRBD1 CASSEGQGGFEAFF TGTGCCAGCAGTGAAGGACAGGGGGGTTTTGAAGCTTTCTTT
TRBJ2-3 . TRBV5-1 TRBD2 CASSIPSGSTDTQYF TGCGCCAGCAGCATACCTAGCGGGAGCACAGATACGCAGTATTTT
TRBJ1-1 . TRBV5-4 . CASSLAGAANEAFF TGTGCCAGCAGCTTAGCAGGGGCCGCCAATGAAGCTTTCTTT
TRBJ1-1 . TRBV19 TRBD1 CASSLQGPTEAFF TGTGCCAGTAGTCTACAGGGGCCCACTGAAGCTTTCTTT
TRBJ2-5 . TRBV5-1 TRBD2 CASSQLAGGHQETQYF TGCGCCAGCAGCCAACTAGCGGGGGGTCACCAAGAGACCCAGTACTTC
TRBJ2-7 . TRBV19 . CASSIGSRTVASYEQYF TGTGCCAGTAGTATAGGCAGTCGGACAGTCGCCTCCTACGAGCAGTACTTC
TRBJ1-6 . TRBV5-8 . CASSWGGSPLHF TGTGCCAGCAGCTGGGGGGGGTCACCCCTCCACTTT
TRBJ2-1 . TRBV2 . CASSEAGGYCEQFF TGTGCCAGCAGTGAAGCGGGGGGATACTGTGAGCAGTTCTTC
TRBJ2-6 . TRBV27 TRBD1 CASSLTGGSGANVLTF TGTGCCAGCAGTTTAACAGGGGGATCTGGGGCCAACGTCCTGACTTTC
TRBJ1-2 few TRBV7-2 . CASSLGQIYGYTF TGTGCCAGCAGCTTAGGACAGATCTATGGCTACACCTTC
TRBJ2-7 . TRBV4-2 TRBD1 CASRLAGQGAYEQYF TGTGCCAGCAGGCTAGCAGGACAGGGGGCCTACGAGCAGTACTTC
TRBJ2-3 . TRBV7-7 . CASSATGASGDTQYF TGTGCTAGCAGTGCAACAGGGGCTAGCGGGGATACGCAGTATTTT
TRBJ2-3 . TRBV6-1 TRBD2 CASSEISGGADTQYF TGTGCCAGCAGTGAAATTAGCGGGGGGGCAGATACGCAGTATTTT
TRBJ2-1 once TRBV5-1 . CASSLETGYSNEQFF TGCGCCAGCAGCTTGGAAACAGGGTATTCGAATGAGCAGTTCTTC
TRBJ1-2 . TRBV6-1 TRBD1 CASRESGQGASNYGYTF TGTGCCAGCAGGGAATCTGGACAGGGGGCTTCGAACTATGGCTACACCTTC
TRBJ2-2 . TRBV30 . CALGQTNTGELFF TGTGCCCTTGGACAGACGAACACCGGGGAGCTGTTTTTT
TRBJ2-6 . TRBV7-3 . CASSLSPGANVLTF TGTGCCAGCAGCTTATCTCCTGGGGCCAACGTCCTGACTTTC
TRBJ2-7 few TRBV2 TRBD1 CASSQGRGRRYEQYF TGTGCCAGCAGTCAAGGCAGGGGGCGGAGGTACGAGCAGTACTTC
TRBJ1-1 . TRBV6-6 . CASRGGKTEAFF TGTGCCAGCAGGGGAGGAAAAACTGAAGCTTTCTTT
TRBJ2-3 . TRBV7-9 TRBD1 CASSLTGPTDTQYF TGTGCCAGCAGCTTGACAGGGCCCACAGATACGCAGTATTTT
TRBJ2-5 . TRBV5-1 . CASSLVGAVQETQYF TGCGCCAGCAGCTTGGTCGGAGCGGTTCAAGAGACCCAGTACTTC
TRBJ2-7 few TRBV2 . CASSVNSYEQYF TGTGCCAGCAGTGTCAACTCCTACGAGCAGTACTTC
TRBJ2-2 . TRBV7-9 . CASSPLEIQGYTGELFF TGTGCCAGCAGCCCCCTAGAGATACAGGGATACACCGGGGAGCTGTTTTTT
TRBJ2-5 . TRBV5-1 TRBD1 CASSSGQGLLQETQYF TGCGCCAGCAGCTCCGGACAGGGGCTACTTCAAGAGACCCAGTACTTC
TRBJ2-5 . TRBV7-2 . CASSLAFDRRQGAQYF TGTGCCAGCAGCTTAGCCTTCGACCGACGCCAAGGGGCCCAGTACTTC
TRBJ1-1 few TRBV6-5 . CASSSQNTEAFF TGTGCCAGCAGCTCACAGAACACTGAAGCTTTCTTT
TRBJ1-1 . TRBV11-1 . CASSLDRADTEAFF TGTGCCAGCAGCTTAGACAGGGCTGACACTGAAGCTTTCTTT
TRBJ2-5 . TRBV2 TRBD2 CASSRGSGDQETQYF TGTGCCAGCTCCCGGGGTAGCGGGGACCAAGAGACCCAGTACTTC
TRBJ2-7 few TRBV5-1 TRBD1 CASSSGQSYEQYF TGCGCCAGCAGCTCGGGACAGTCCTACGAGCAGTACTTC
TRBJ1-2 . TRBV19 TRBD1 CASSLGDSLYGYTF TGTGCCAGTAGTTTAGGGGACAGCCTCTATGGCTACACCTTC
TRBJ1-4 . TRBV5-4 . CATSRLSEKLFF TGTGCCACCTCCCGGTTGTCTGAAAAACTGTTTTTT
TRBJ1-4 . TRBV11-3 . CASSRGRGGAEKLFF TGTGCCAGCAGCCGGGGCAGGGGAGGGGCTGAAAAACTGTTTTTT
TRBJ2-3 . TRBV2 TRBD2 CASPRRGGPTDTQYF TGTGCCAGCCCTAGACGGGGGGGCCCCACAGATACGCAGTATTTT
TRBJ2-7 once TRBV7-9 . CASSLIEGDEQYF TGTGCCAGCAGCTTAATTGAAGGGGACGAGCAGTACTTC
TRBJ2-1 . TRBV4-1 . CASSRLLYNEQFF TGCGCCAGCAGCCGCCTACTCTACAATGAGCAGTTCTTC
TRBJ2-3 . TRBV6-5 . CASSRESDTQYF TGTGCCAGCAGCCGGGAGTCGGATACGCAGTATTTT
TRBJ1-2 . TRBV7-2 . CASSPPGHHYGYTF TGTGCCAGCAGCCCACCGGGACACCACTATGGCTACACCTTC
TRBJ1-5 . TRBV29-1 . CSVERVAGQPQHF TGCAGCGTTGAGAGGGTCGCGGGTCAGCCCCAGCATTTT
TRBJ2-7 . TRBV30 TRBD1 CAWRLHDRTGGLYEQYF TGTGCCTGGAGACTCCATGATCGGACAGGGGGCCTTTACGAGCAGTACTTC
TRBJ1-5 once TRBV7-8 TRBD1 CASRRDREQPQHF TGTGCCAGCAGACGGGACAGGGAGCAGCCCCAGCATTTT
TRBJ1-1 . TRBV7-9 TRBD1 CASSLGTGGGTEAFF TGTGCCAGCAGCTTAGGGACAGGGGGCGGGACTGAAGCTTTCTTT
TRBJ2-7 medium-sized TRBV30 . CAWSLGVGSYEQYF TGTGCCTGGAGTCTAGGGGTAGGCTCCTACGAGCAGTACTTC
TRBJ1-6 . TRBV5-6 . CASSLPGVGSPLHF TGTGCCAGCAGCTTACCAGGGGTTGGGTCACCCCTCCACTTT
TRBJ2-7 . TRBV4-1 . CASSQAASTYEQYF TGCGCCAGCAGCCAAGCTGCCAGTACGTACGAGCAGTACTTC
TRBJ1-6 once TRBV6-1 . CASSETSRAYNSPLHF TGTGCCAGCAGTGAGACATCACGTGCGTATAATTCACCCCTCCACTTT
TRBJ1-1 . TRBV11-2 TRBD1 CASSLDRDTEAFF TGTGCCAGCAGCCTGGACAGGGACACTGAAGCTTTCTTT
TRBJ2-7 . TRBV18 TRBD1 CASSAGQAYEQYF TGTGCCAGCTCAGCAGGACAGGCGTACGAGCAGTACTTC
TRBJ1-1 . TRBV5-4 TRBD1 CASSSTGANTEAFF TGTGCCAGCAGCTCGACAGGGGCGAACACTGAAGCTTTCTTT
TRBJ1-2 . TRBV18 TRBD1 CASSRWDRESEGYTF TGTGCCAGCTCACGCTGGGACAGGGAAAGTGAAGGCTACACCTTC
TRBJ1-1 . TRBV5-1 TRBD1 CASRTGQGRTEAFF TGCGCCAGCAGAACGGGACAGGGAAGGACTGAAGCTTTCTTT
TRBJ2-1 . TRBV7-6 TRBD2 CASSPRTSGGGEQFF TGTGCCAGCAGCCCCCGGACTAGCGGGGGGGGTGAGCAGTTCTTC
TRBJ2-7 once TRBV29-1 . CSVADSSYEQYF TGCAGCGTTGCGGACAGTTCCTACGAGCAGTACTTC
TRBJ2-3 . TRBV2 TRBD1 CASSRDRTDTQYF TGTGCCAGCTCCCGGGACAGGACAGATACGCAGTATTTT